What follows are 16 T cell receptor beta chains derived from one specimen sequenced in a study of T cells in Graves' hyperthyroidism and ophthalmopathy. Researchers took RNA transcripts and amplified the TCR beta CDR3 regions from them. A first-round RT-PCR of the TCR CDR3 used the HTBI primer set. TCRdb re-analysed the multiplex PCR reads in MiXCR, keeping a single row per CDR3 protein. The repertoire holds approximately 400,000 distinct CDR3 sequences, with about 15% as singletons. Sequencing was done on a sample of blood. The receptors originated from a woman in her twenties or thirties with Graves' ophthalmopathy.

The sample holds many counts of this clonotype. This chain joins TRBV28 and TRBJ1-6, with D unresolved. The V end was cut by 3 bases, the J end by 7 bases, with 7 bases between. This CDR3 is built from 13 residues. Germline V gives CDR1 MDHEN, CDR2 SYDVKM. CDR3 protein: CASSFPANSPLHF. In DNA, the CDR3 is TGTGCCAGCAGTTTTCCCGCAAATTCACCCCTCCACTTT. The full variable domain, rest sourced from reference TRBV28 and TRBJ1-6, is DVKVTQSSRYLVKRTGEKVFLECVQDMDHENMFWYRQDPGLGLRLIYFSYDVKMKEKGDIPEGYSVSREKKERFSLILESASTNQTSMYLCASSFPANSPLHFGNGTRLTVT.

This clonotype was observed many times. The J gene is TRBJ2-1, the V gene TRBV30, with D hard to call. CDR1 is GTSNPN, CDR2 SVGIG, per germline (reference sequence). CDR3 length equals 14 residues. V was pared by 3 bases and J by 8 bases, with 17 bases between. Written as DNA, the CDR3 is TGTGCCTGGAGAAACGGTAGGCGCTTGGATGAGCAGTTCTTC. Encoded protein: CAWRNGRRLDEQFF.

This clonotype was counted at least ten times. The V call is TRBV2, the J call TRBJ1-5; a possible D gene is TRBD1 (5 bases). Germline V gene data show CDR1 as SNHLY and CDR2 as FYNNEI. V lost 7 bases, J lost 1 base, and 11 bases lay in between. The CDR3 is 14 residues long. The CDR3 region is CASTPGFSNQPQHF. The CDR3 coding sequence is TGTGCCAGCACGCCAGGGTTCAGCAATCAGCCCCAGCATTTT.

Ten or more counts support this clonotype. The chain is built from TRBV28 and TRBJ2-5; D not resolved. Trimming took 9 bases from V and 4 from J, leaving 15 bases between them. CDR1 and CDR2 (germline): MDHEN, SYDVKM. This CDR3 has 13 residues. CDR3 DNA: TGTGCCAGTAGGTCTGGGGTTATAGAGACCCAGTACTTC. This translates into CASRSGVIETQYF.

This clonotype was detected many times. The chain carries TRBV29-1 and TRBJ1-3, with 8 bases identical to TRBD1. This CDR3 is built from 11 residues. With V trimmed by 7 bases and J by 8 bases, 4 bases remained unmatched. CDR1 is SQVTM and CDR2 is ANQGSEA in the germline V gene. The CDR3 DNA reads TGCAGCGGACGACAGGGGCACACCATATATTTT. Its translation: CSGRQGHTIYF. The entire variable domain, with the rest obtained from reference TRBV29-1 and TRBJ1-3, is as follows: SAVISQKPSRDICQRGTSLTIQCQVDSQVTMMFWYRQQPGQSLTLIATANQGSEATYESGFVIDKFPISRPNLTFSTLTVSNMSPEDSSIYLCSGRQGHTIYFGEGSWLTVV.

This clonotype came up many times. The chain is built from TRBV6-1 and TRBJ1-1, with 9 bases identical to TRBD1. The germline gives CDR1 MNHNS, CDR2 SASEGT. The CDR3 has 14 residues. The junction had 9 bases not matched to a gene; V was cut back by 7 bases and J by 6 bases. The CDR3 DNA reads TGTGCCAGCAACGACGGACAGGGGCTTTCTGAAGCTTTCTTT. Protein: CASNDGQGLSEAFF.

This CDR3 is CASNSGELFF. The CDR3 DNA reads as TGTGCCAGCAATTCCGGGGAGCTGTTTTTT. This rearrangement joins TRBV6-1 to TRBJ2-2; D gene ambiguous. Deletions cut 7 bases from V and 6 bases from J, with 3 bases between. Per the germline V gene, CDR1 is MNHNS and CDR2 is SASEGT. This CDR3 is built from 10 residues.

This clonotype came up many times. The chain couples TRBV28 to TRBJ1-3, with D perhaps TRBD1 (6 bases). CDR1 MDHEN and CDR2 SYDVKM come from the germline V gene. V was cut by 7 bases and J by 3 bases, with 13 bases left in between. The CDR3 runs to 14 residues. Written as DNA, the CDR3 is TGTGCCAGCACCCTAGGGGGAGGTGGAAACACCATATATTTT. Translated, it gives CASTLGGGGNTIYF. Full variable domain (remainder filled in from reference TRBV28 and TRBJ1-3): DVKVTQSSRYLVKRTGEKVFLECVQDMDHENMFWYRQDPGLGLRLIYFSYDVKMKEKGDIPEGYSVSREKKERFSLILESASTNQTSMYLCASTLGGGGNTIYFGEGSWLTVV.

This clonotype was detected many times. The genes are TRBV18 and TRBJ2-7; tentatively, D is TRBD1 (5 bases). The germline V and J ends were trimmed by 1 base and 0 bases, with 7 bases remaining between them. Germline V gene data show CDR1 as KGHSH and CDR2 as LQKENI. The CDR3 is 14 residues long. The CDR3 reads CASSPRQGSYEQYF. Written as DNA, the CDR3 is TGTGCCAGCTCACCACGTCAGGGCTCCTACGAGCAGTACTTC.

V is TRBV20-1 and J is TRBJ2-7; 14 bases are shared with TRBD2. The CDR3 is 18 residues long. Germline trimming cut 0 bases from V and 6 bases from J; bases unmatched to any gene: 13. Germline CDR1 DFQATT, CDR2 SNEGSKA (reference sequence). CDR3 loop: CSARDRLAGGGKPTEQYF. The CDR3 DNA is TGCAGTGCTAGAGACCGACTAGCGGGGGGGGGGAAGCCTACCGAGCAGTACTTC.

As regards this clonotype: An end of the junction differs from the germline gene, which may be a read error. The rearrangement joins TRBV6-5 to TRBJ2-7, with D unresolved. The CDR3 covers 17 residues. CDR1 and CDR2 (germline): MNHEY, SVGAGI. The CDR3 DNA follows: TGTGCCAGCAGTTATCAGTTTGCGGCCCCCTTGGGCTACGAGCAGTGCTTC. It codes for CASSYQFAAPLGYEQCF.

This clonotype showed up just once. For the CDR3, the DNA is TGTGCCAGCAGCGTCGTAGCCTGGGCCCCTACGCAGTATTTT. Translating it yields CASSVVAWAPTQYF. This sequence joins TRBV9 and TRBJ2-3; D unclear. V lost 2 bases and J 8 bases, leaving 15 bases between the germline ends. The CDR3 runs to 14 residues. CDR1 is SGDLS and CDR2 is YYNGEE in the germline V gene. Full variable domain (rest looked up from reference TRBV9 and TRBJ2-3): DSGVTQTPKHLITATGQRVTLRCSPRSGDLSVYWYQQSLDQGLQFLIQYYNGEERAKGNILERFSAQQFPDLHSELNLSSLELGDSALYFCASSVVAWAPTQYFGPGTRLTVL.

This clonotype occurred many times. The J gene is TRBJ2-3, the V gene TRBV20-1; 11 bases fit TRBD2. CDR3 length equals 17 residues. With V trimmed by 2 bases and J by 4 bases, 11 bases remained unmatched. Germline CDR1 reads DFQATT; CDR2 reads SNEGSKA (reference sequence). The CDR3 loop is CSARSDGTSGISDTQYF. The CDR3 DNA reads TGCAGTGCTAGAAGCGATGGGACTAGCGGAATATCAGATACGCAGTATTTT.

The sample holds many counts of this clonotype. This chain joins TRBV12-3 or TRBV12-4 and TRBJ2-1; 8 bases agree with TRBD2. This CDR3 comprises 15 residues. With V trimmed by 8 bases and J by 4 bases, 10 bases remained unmatched. CDR3 residues: CASQTGAGGYNEQFF. As DNA, the CDR3 is TGTGCCAGCCAGACCGGGGCGGGGGGTTACAATGAGCAGTTCTTC.

In this sample, this clonotype turned up a few times. The V call is TRBV9, the J call TRBJ2-3, with TRBD1 matching 8 bases. The CDR3 runs 16 residues. V gave up 0 bases and J gave up 2 bases; unmatched junction bases: 5. Germline CDR1 is SGDLS and CDR2 is YYNGEE. As DNA, the CDR3 is TGTGCCAGCAGCGTAGAACAGGGGGATTTCACAGATACGCAGTATTTT. Translating gives CASSVEQGDFTDTQYF.

With respect to this clonotype: A much larger clone differs from this one at a single base, so this may be a read error. The gene calls are TRBV9 and TRBJ2-1; D is tentatively TRBD1 or TRBD2 (5 bases each). CDR3 length equals 15 residues. CDR1 and CDR2 from the germline V gene are SGDLS and YYNGEE. The ends were cut back, 3 bases at V and 2 bases at J, with 12 bases in the middle. The CDR3 region is CASSERDGPYNEQFF. The CDR3 DNA reads as TGTGCCAGCAGCGAACGGGACGGTCCCTACAATGAGCAGTTCTTC.